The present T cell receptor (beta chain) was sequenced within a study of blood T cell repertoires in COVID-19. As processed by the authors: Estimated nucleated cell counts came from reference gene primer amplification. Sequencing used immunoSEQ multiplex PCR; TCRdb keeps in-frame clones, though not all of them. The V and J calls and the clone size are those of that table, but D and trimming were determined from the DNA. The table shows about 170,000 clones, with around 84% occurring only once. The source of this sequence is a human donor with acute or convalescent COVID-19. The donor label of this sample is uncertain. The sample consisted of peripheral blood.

The CDR3 reads CATIPAVGDRGQLSTSEAFF. DNA of the CDR3: TGTGCCACCATTCCCGCGGTGGGGGACAGGGGGCAACTTTCGACAAGTGAAGCTTTCTTT. The V and J genes are TRBV19 and TRBJ1-1; 12 bases match TRBD1. After removal of 10 bases from V and 7 bases from J, the junction contained 28 bases not matched to a gene. Germline assignment: CDR1 LNHDA and CDR2 SQIVND (reference sequence). This CDR3 spans 20 amino acids.